This T cell receptor (beta chain) was captured in a study of blood T cell repertoires in COVID-19. In the study's own analysis: The assay estimated nucleated cells by amplifying reference gene primers. Generated by immunoSEQ multiplex PCR, the TCRdb table keeps only in-frame clones and is missing some. V and J calls and clone size follow that table, whereas D and trimming were derived from the DNA. The sample lists approximately 180,000 clones, 90% seen once, with roughly 0.56% in the top ten. Between the trimmed V and J ends, which lost 5 bases and 1 base, there was a span of 12 bases. The germline CDR1 and CDR2 sequences are SGHTS and YDEGEE. The CDR3 runs to 15 residues.

This TCR derives from a man aged 45-65 years with acute or convalescent COVID-19. The sample was peripheral blood. This chain uses TRBV5-8 with TRBJ2-2; TRBD1 might be the D (6 bases). The CDR3 DNA reads as TGTGCCAGCAGTACGGGACACGTGAACACCGGGGAGCTGTTTTTT. It specifies CASSTGHVNTGELFF.